The 2 T cell receptor beta chains in this list originate from one sample, sequenced in a study of cytomegalovirus exposure and HLA in healthy donors. A multiplex PCR was run with 60 Vbeta primers and 13 Jbeta primers. Libraries were prepared by immunoSEQ multiplex PCR; TCRdb keeps only in-frame clonotypes and omits some of them. This repertoire shows approximately 160,000 clones, 68% found once; its top ten account for approximately 1.5%. The sequenced sample consisted of PBMCs. These receptors were taken from a man aged 50-60 years in good health and CMV-seronegative.

The chain is built from TRBV7-9 and TRBJ1-1; possible D gene TRBD1, 5 bases. There are 16 residues in the CDR3. Germline values: CDR1 SEHNR, CDR2 FQNEAQ (reference sequence). Between the trimmed V and J ends, which lost 4 bases and 4 bases, there was a span of 19 bases. Here the CDR3 reads CASSSGGAQKATEAFF. The CDR3, as DNA: TGTGCCAGCAGCTCGGGAGGGGCCCAGAAAGCCACTGAAGCTTTCTTT.

The chain links TRBV7-8 to TRBJ1-2; D might be TRBD1 (5 bases). The CDR3 is 15 residues long. Looked up from germline, CDR1 is SGHVS and CDR2 is FQNEAQ. V was pared by 5 bases and J by 0 bases, with 13 bases between. CDR3 in DNA: TGTGCCAGCAGCGCACGACAGACAACTAACTATGGCTACACCTTC. Translation gives CASSARQTTNYGYTF.